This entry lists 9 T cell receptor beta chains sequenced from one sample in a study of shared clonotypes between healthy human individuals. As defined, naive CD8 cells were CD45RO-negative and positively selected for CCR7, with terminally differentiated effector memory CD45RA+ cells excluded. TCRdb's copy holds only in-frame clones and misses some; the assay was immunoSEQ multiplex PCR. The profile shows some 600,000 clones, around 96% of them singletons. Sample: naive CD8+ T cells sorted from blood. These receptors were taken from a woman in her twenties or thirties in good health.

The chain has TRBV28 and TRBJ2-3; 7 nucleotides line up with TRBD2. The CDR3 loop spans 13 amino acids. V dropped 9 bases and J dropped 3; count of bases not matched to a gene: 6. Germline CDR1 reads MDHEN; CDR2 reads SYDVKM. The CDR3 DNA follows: TGTGCCAGTGGGGGAGCGGGAACAGATACGCAGTATTTT. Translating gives CASGGAGTDTQYF.

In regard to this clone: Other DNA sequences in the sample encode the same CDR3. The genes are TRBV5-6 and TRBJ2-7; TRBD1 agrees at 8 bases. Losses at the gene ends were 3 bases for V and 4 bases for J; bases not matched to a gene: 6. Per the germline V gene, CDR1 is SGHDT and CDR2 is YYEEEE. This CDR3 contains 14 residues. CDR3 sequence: CASSSGTGGYEQYF. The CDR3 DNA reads TGTGCCAGCAGCTCCGGGACAGGCGGGTACGAGCAGTACTTC.

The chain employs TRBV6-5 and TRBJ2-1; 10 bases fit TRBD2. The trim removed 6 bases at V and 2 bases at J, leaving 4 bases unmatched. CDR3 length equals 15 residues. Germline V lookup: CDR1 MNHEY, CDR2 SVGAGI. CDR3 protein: CASRSGREPYNEQFF. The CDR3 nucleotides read TGTGCCAGCAGAAGCGGGAGGGAACCCTACAATGAGCAGTTCTTC.

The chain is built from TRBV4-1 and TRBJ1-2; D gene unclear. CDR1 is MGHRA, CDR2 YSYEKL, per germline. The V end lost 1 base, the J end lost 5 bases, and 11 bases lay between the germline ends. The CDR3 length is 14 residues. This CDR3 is CASSQVGEAYGYTF. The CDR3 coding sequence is TGCGCCAGCAGCCAAGTTGGGGAAGCTTATGGCTACACCTTC.

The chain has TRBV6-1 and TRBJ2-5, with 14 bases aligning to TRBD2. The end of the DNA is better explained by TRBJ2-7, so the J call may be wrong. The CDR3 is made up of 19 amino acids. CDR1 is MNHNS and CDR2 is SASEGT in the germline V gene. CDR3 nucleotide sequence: TGTGCCAGCACTGACAGACCGGGACTAGCGGGAGCCCTCTCCTACGAGCAGTACTTC. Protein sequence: CASTDRPGLAGALSYEQYF.

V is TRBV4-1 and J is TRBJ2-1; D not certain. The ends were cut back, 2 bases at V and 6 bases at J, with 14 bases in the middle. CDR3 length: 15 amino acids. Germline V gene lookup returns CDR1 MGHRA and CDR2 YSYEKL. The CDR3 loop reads CASSQWSLGSNEQFF. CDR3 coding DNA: TGCGCCAGCAGCCAATGGTCGCTAGGAAGCAATGAGCAGTTCTTC.

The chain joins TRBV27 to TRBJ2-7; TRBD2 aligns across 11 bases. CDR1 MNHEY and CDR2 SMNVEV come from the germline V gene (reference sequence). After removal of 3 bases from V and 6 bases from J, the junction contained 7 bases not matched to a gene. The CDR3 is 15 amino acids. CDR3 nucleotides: TGTGCCAGCAGTTTGGTACTAGCGGGAGTCGGCGAGCAGTACTTC. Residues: CASSLVLAGVGEQYF.

The CDR3 region is CASSNHPGQGIYGYTF. The DNA of the CDR3 is TGTGCCAGCAGTAATCATCCGGGACAGGGAATCTATGGCTACACCTTC. V and J are TRBV2 and TRBJ1-2; 9 bases line up with TRBD1. The V and J ends lost 5 bases and 4 bases, in that order; junction bases with no gene match: 11. The CDR3 totals 16 residues. Germline loops: CDR1 SNHLY, CDR2 FYNNEI.

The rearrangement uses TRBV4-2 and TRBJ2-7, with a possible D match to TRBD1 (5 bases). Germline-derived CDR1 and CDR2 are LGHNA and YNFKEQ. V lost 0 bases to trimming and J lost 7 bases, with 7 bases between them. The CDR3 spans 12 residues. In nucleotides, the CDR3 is TGTGCCAGCAGCCAAGAAGGGGATGAGCAGTACTTC. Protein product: CASSQEGDEQYF.